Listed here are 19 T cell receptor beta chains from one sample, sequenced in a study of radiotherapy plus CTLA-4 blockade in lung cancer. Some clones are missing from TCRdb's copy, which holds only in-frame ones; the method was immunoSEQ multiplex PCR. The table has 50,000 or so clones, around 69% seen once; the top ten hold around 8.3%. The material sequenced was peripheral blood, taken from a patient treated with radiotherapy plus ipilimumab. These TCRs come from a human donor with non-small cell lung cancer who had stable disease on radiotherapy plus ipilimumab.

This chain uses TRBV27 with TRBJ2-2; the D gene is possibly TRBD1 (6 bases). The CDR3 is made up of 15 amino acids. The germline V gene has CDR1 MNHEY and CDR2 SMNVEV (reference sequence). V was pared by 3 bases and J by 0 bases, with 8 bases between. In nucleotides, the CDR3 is TGTGCCAGCAGTTTCGGACAGCCGAACACCGGGGAGCTGTTTTTT. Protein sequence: CASSFGQPNTGELFF.

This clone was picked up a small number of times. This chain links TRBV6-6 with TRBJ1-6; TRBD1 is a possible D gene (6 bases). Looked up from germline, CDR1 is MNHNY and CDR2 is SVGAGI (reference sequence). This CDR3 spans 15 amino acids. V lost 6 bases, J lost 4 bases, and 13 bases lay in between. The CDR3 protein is CASRPDTGYNSPLHF. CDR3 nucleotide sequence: TGTGCCAGCAGACCTGACACAGGGTATAATTCACCCCTCCACTTT.

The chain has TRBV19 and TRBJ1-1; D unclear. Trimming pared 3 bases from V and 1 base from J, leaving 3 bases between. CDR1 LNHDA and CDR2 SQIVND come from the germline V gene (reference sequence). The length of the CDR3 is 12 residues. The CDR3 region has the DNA TGTGCCAGTAGTATGGGGAACACTGAAGCTTTCTTT. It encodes CASSMGNTEAFF. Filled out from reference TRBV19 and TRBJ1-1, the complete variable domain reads DGGITQSPKYLFRKEGQNVTLSCEQNLNHDAMYWYRQDPGQGLRLIYYSQIVNDFQKGDIAEGYSVSREKKESFPLTVTSAQKNPTAFYLCASSMGNTEAFFGQGTRLTVV.

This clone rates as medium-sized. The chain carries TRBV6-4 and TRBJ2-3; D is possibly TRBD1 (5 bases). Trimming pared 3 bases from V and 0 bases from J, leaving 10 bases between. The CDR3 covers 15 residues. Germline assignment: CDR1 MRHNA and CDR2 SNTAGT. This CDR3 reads CASSETVLSTDTQYF. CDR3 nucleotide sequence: TGTGCCAGCAGTGAGACAGTCCTTAGCACAGATACGCAGTATTTT.

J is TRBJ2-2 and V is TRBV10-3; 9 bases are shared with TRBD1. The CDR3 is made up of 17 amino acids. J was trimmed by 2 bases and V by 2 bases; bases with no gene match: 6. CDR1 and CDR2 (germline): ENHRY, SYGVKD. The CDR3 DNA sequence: TGTGCCATCAGTGAGGGGCCGGACAGGGGAAACACCGGGGAGCTGTTTTTT. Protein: CAISEGPDRGNTGELFF.

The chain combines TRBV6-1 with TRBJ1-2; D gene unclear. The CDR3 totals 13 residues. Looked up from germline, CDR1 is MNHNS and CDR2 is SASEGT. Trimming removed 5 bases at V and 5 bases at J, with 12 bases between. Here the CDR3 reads CASSPLGIYGYTF. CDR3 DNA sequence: TGTGCCAGCAGTCCCTTGGGGATTTATGGCTACACCTTC.

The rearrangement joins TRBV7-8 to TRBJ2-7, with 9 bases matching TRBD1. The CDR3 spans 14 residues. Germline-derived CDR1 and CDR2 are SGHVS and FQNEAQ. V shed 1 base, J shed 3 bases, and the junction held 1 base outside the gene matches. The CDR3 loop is CASSLGDRVYEQYV. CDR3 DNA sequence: TGTGCCAGCAGCTTAGGGGACAGGGTCTACGAGCAGTACGTC.

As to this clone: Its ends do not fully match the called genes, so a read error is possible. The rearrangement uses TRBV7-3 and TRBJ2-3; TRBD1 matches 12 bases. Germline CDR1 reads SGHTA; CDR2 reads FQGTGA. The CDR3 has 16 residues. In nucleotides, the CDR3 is TGTGCCAGCGGCTTAGGGGACAGGGGGCGCCCAGATACGCAGTATTTT. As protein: CASGLGDRGRPDTQYF.

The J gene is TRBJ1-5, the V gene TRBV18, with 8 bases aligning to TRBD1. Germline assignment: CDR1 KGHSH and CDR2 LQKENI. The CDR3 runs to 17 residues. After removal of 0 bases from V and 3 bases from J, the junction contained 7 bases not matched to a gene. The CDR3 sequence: CASSPPSGQGHNQPQHF. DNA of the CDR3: TGTGCCAGCTCACCACCGAGCGGACAGGGACACAATCAGCCCCAGCATTTT.

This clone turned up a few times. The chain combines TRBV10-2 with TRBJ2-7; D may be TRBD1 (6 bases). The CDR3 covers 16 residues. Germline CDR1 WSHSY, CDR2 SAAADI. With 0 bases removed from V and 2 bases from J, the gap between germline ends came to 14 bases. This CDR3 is CASSESGTPRAYEQYV. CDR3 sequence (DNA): TGCGCCAGCAGTGAGTCTGGGACACCGAGGGCCTACGAGCAGTACGTC.

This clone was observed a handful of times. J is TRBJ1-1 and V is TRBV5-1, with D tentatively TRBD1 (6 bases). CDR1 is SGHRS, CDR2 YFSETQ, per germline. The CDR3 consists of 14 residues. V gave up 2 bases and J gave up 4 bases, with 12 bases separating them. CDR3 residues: CASSLQGKGTEAFF. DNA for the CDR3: TGCGCCAGCAGCTTACAGGGAAAGGGCACTGAAGCTTTCTTT.

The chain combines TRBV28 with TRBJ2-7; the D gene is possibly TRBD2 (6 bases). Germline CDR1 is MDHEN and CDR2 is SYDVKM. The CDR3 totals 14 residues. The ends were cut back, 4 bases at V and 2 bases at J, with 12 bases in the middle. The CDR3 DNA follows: TGTGCCAGCAGTTCCGGGACTCTCCCCTACGAGCAGTACGTC. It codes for CASSSGTLPYEQYV.

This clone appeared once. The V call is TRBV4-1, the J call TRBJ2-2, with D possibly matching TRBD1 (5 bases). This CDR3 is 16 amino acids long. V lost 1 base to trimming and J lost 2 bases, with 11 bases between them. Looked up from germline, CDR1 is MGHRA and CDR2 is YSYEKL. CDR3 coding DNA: TGCGCCAGCAGCCAAGTCGCAGGGTCAAACACCGGGGAGCTGTTTTTT. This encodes CASSQVAGSNTGELFF.

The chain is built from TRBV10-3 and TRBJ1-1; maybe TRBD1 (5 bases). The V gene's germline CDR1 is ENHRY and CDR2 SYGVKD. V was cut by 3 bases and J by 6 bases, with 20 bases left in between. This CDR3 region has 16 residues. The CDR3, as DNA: TGTGCCATCAGTGACGCAACAGGACCCCTAAGCGCTGAAGCTTTCTTT. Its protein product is CAISDATGPLSAEAFF.

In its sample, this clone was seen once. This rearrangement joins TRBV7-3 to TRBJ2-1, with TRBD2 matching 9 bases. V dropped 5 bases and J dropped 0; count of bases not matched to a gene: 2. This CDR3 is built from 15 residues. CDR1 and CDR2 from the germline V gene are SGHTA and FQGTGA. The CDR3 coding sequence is TGTGCCAGCAGCATGACTAGCGGCTCCTACAATGAGCAGTTCTTC. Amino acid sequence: CASSMTSGSYNEQFF.

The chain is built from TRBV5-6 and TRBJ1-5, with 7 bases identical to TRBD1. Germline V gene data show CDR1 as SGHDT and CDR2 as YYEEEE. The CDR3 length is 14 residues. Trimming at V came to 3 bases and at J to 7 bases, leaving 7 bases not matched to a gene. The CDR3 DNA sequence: TGTGCCAGCAGCTCGACAGGGTGGGAACAGCCCCAGCATTTT. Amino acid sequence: CASSSTGWEQPQHF.

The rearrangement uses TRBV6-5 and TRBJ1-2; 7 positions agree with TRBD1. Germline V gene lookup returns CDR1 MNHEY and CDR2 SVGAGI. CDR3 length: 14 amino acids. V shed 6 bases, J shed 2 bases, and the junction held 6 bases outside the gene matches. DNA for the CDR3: TGTGCCAGCAGATACGCACAGGGGAACTATGGCTACACCTTC. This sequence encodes CASRYAQGNYGYTF.

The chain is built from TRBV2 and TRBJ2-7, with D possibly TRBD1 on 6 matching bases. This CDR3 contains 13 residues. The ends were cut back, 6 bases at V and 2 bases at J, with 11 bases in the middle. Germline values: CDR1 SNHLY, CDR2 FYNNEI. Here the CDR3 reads CASRQGSAYEQYV. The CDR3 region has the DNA TGTGCCAGCAGACAGGGTTCGGCCTACGAGCAGTACGTC.

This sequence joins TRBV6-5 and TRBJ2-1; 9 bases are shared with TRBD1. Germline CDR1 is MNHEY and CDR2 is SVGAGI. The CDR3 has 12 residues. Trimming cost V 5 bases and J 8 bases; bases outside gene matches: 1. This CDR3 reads CASSDRGYEQFF. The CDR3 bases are TGTGCCAGCAGTGACAGGGGGTATGAGCAGTTCTTC.